This TCR beta chain was recorded in a study of long-term antiretroviral therapy in people with HIV. Study-wide findings and caveats: Viral resistance, ART adherence and therapy changes all lacked available data.

The CDR3 totals 15 residues. Germline lookup yields CDR1 LGHNA and CDR2 YNFKEQ. V was trimmed by 6 bases and J by 4 bases, leaving 19 bases between them. They ran version v3.0 of the immunoSEQ assay at survey level. Repertoires were generated with immunoSEQ multiplex PCR, while TCRdb's copy carries only in-frame clones and drops some. The data show about 18,000 clones, about four fifths seen once. This clone is categorized as medium-sized (0.01 to 0.1%). Its antigen is still unknown. The chain links TRBV4-2 to TRBJ2-7, with a weak D call TRBD1 (6 bases). The material sequenced was unsorted PBMCs, taken at the start of antiretroviral therapy, before treatment. The origin of this receptor is a man younger than 35 with HIV. The CDR3 loop is CASSPVEQGNYEQYF. Here the CDR3 DNA reads TGTGCCAGCAGTCCGGTAGAGCAGGGGAATTACGAGCAGTACTTC.